This TCR beta chain was identified during a study of cytotoxic CD8 clonotypes in ibrutinib-treated CLL. TCRdb's table, derived via immunoSEQ multiplex PCR, lists solely in-frame clones and lacks some. The sample contains about 130,000 clones, around 84% of which appear only once. From germline, CDR1 is LNHDA and CDR2 SQIVND (reference sequence). J gave up 5 bases and V 5 bases, and 10 bases lay outside the gene matches. This CDR3 contains 15 residues. Specimen: PBMCs, collected after 24 months of ibrutinib treatment. The chain combines TRBV19 with TRBJ2-7, with 9 positions matching TRBD1. The origin of this receptor is a human donor with chronic lymphocytic leukemia. CDR3 DNA sequence: TGTGCCAGTAGTTCCGGACAGGGGCTCCTTCACGAGCAGTACTTC. Protein: CASSSGQGLLHEQYF.